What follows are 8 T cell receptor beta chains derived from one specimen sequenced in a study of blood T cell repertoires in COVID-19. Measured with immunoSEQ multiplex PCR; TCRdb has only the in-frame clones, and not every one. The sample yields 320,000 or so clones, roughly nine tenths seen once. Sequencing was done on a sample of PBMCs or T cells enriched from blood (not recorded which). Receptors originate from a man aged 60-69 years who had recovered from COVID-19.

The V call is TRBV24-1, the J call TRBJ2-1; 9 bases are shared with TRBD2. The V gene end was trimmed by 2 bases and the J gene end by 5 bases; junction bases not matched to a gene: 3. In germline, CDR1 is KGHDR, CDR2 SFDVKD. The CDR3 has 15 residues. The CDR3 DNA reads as TGTGCCACCAGTGATTGGGCTAGCGGGGACAATGAGCAGTTCTTC. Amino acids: CATSDWASGDNEQFF.

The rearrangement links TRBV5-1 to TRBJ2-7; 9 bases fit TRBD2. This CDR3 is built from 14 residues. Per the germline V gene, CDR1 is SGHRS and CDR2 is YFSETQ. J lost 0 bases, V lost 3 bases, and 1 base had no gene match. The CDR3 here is CASSSSGNSYEQYF. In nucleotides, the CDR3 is TGCGCCAGCAGCTCTAGCGGGAACTCCTACGAGCAGTACTTC.

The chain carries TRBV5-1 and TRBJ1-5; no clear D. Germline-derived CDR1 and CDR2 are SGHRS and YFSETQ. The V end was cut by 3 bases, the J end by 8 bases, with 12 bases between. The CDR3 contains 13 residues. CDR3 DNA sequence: TGCGCCAGCAGCTACGACTCACGGGAGCCCCAGCATTTT. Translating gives CASSYDSREPQHF.

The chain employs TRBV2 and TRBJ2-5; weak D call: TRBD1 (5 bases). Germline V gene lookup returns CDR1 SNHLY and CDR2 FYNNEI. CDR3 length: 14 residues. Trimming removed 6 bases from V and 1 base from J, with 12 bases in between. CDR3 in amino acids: CASSAVGAQETQYF. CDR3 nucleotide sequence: TGTGCCAGCAGCGCAGTTGGGGCCCAAGAGACCCAGTACTTC.

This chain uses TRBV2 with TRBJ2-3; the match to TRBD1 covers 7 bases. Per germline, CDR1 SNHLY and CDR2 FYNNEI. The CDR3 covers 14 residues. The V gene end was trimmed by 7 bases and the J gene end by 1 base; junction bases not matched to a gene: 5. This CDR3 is CASIGQVRTDTQYF. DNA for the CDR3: TGTGCCAGCATCGGACAGGTTCGCACAGATACGCAGTATTTT.

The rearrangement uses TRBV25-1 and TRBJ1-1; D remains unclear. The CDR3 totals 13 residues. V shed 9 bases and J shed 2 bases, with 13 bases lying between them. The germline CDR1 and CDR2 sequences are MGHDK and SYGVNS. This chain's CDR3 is CASRDLFNTEAFF. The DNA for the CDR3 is TGTGCCAGTCGGGATCTTTTTAACACTGAAGCTTTCTTT.

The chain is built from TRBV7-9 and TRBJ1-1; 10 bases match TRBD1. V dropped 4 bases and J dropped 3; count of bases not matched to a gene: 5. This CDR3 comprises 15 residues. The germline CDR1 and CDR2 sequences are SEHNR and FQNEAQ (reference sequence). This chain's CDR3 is CASSYGDRGYTEAFF. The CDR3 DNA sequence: TGTGCCAGCAGCTACGGGGACAGGGGATACACTGAAGCTTTCTTT.

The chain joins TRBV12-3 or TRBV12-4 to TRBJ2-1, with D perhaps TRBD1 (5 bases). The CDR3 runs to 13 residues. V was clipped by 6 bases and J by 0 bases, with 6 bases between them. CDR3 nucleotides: TGTGCCAGCAGAGACAGCTCCTACAATGAGCAGTTCTTC. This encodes CASRDSSYNEQFF.